The 8 T cell receptor beta chains in this list originate from one sample, sequenced in a study of blood T cell repertoires in COVID-19 (dated by TCRdb to 2018 to 2021). The receptor library was made with the immunoSEQ multiplex PCR assay. The source is immuneACCESS, and TCRdb retained only in-frame sequences with V and J called. Part of the clones is not carried over; for the studies checked, unresolved V genes explain less than half of this, and the remainder is unexplained. Present in this sample are about 46,000 clones, approximately 89% of which were seen just once. The ten largest clones add up to 7% to 9% of the sample. The sequencing input was peripheral blood. The receptor set was obtained from a man aged 50 or older with acute or convalescent COVID-19.

This rearrangement joins TRBV5-1 to TRBJ2-1; 9 bases match TRBD2. CDR3 length: 18 residues. Unmatched junction bases numbered 16, after V lost 1 base and J lost 8 bases. Germline V lookup: CDR1 SGHRS, CDR2 YFSETQ. The CDR3 protein is CASSLSSSRAGGPDEQFF. CDR3 DNA: TGCGCCAGCAGCTTGTCAAGCTCTAGGGCGGGAGGGCCCGATGAGCAGTTCTTC.

This chain connects TRBV6-1 to TRBJ1-2; a possible D gene is TRBD1 (5 bases). This CDR3 is built from 17 residues. Germline V gene lookup returns CDR1 MNHNS and CDR2 SASEGT. Trimming took off 4 bases at V and 3 bases at J, with 21 bases between the two ends. CDR3 sequence: CASSADSWIHVYYGYTF. CDR3 DNA sequence: TGTGCCAGCAGTGCCGACAGCTGGATTCACGTTTACTATGGCTACACCTTC.

The chain carries TRBV24-1 and TRBJ2-1; a weak D match, TRBD1 (6 bases). Germline V CDR1 and CDR2: KGHDR, SFDVKD. Trimming removed 5 bases at V and 0 bases at J, with 10 bases between. CDR3 size: 15 residues. As DNA, the CDR3 is TGTGCCACCAGTGGAGGGGGAAGCTCCTACAATGAGCAGTTCTTC. It is translated as CATSGGGSSYNEQFF.

This rearrangement joins TRBV20-1 to TRBJ1-1; D is ambiguous. CDR3 length equals 11 residues. Trimming removed 0 bases at V and 10 bases at J, with 9 bases between. Germline-derived CDR1 and CDR2 are DFQATT and SNEGSKA (reference sequence). The CDR3 bases are TGCAGTGCTAGAGATGAGGTGCGAGCTTTCTTT. Translated, it gives CSARDEVRAFF.

The J gene is TRBJ1-2, the V gene TRBV5-5; D remains ambiguous. Germline lookup yields CDR1 SGHKS and CDR2 YYEKEE (reference sequence). The length of the CDR3 is 13 residues. Between the trimmed V and J ends, which lost 0 bases and 5 bases, there was a span of 8 bases. The CDR3 DNA reads TGTGCCAGCAGCTTGGTGTCAGGATATGGCTACACCTTC. This codes for CASSLVSGYGYTF.

The genes are TRBV6-4 and TRBJ2-3; D gene ambiguous. CDR1 and CDR2 from the germline V gene are MRHNA and SNTAGT. V gave up 11 bases and J gave up 2 bases, with 14 bases separating them. The CDR3 is 13 residues long. The CDR3 loop is CALSGPTTDTQYF. CDR3 DNA: TGTGCCCTTAGTGGTCCAACCACAGATACGCAGTATTTT.

The chain couples TRBV5-1 to TRBJ2-7; possible D gene TRBD1, 5 bases. The germline gives CDR1 SGHRS, CDR2 YFSETQ. Trimming took 5 bases from V and 6 from J, leaving 9 bases between them. This CDR3 has 11 amino acids. CDR3 in amino acids: CASSSGREQYF. The CDR3 region has the DNA TGCGCCAGCAGTTCAGGGCGCGAGCAGTACTTC.

The V gene is TRBV19, the J gene TRBJ2-1; D is perhaps TRBD2 (5 bases). Germline CDR1 is LNHDA and CDR2 is SQIVND (reference sequence). Deletions cut 3 bases from V and 0 bases from J, with 9 bases between. There are 15 residues in the CDR3. The CDR3 DNA reads TGTGCCAGTAGTATTTCTGAGGGCTCCTACAATGAGCAGTTCTTC. Its protein is CASSISEGSYNEQFF.